The 6 T cell receptor beta chains below all came from one sample that was sequenced in a study of cytomegalovirus exposure and HLA in healthy donors. Vbeta (60) and Jbeta (13) primers were used in the PCR. Profiling relied on immunoSEQ multiplex PCR, and the TCRdb table lists in-frame clones only, not all of them. The sample has more than 150,000 clones, roughly 87% seen once. Sequencing was carried out using PBMCs. The receptors come from a girl under three years old in good health and CMV-seronegative.

This rearrangement joins TRBV7-9 to TRBJ1-4; D not resolved. Looked up from germline, CDR1 is SEHNR and CDR2 is FQNEAQ (reference sequence). The CDR3 contains 11 residues. The DNA of the CDR3 is TGTTCCTACAAGGGAGGGGAAAAACTGTTTTTT. Translation: CSYKGGEKLFF.

This rearrangement joins TRBV27 to TRBJ2-3, with D tentatively TRBD2 (7 bases). The germline gives CDR1 MNHEY, CDR2 SMNVEV (reference sequence). CDR3 length: 15 residues. V lost 7 bases and J 9 bases, leaving 23 bases between the germline ends. CDR3 loop: CASMLGEGGRITQYF. CDR3 DNA: TGTGCCAGCATGCTTGGGGAGGGGGGGCGGATAACGCAGTATTTT.

This rearrangement joins TRBV6-5 to TRBJ2-1, with 7 bases matching TRBD2. Losses at the gene ends were 6 bases for V and 15 bases for J; bases not matched to a gene: 8. CDR3 length equals 11 residues. The germline V gene has CDR1 MNHEY and CDR2 SVGAGI. The CDR3 is CASRTGTNLFF. The CDR3 DNA is TGTGCCAGCAGAACCGGGACTAATCTGTTCTTC.

The chain is built from TRBV5-1 and TRBJ2-7; 9 bases are shared with TRBD2. The CDR3 has 14 amino acids. Germline trimming cut 2 bases from V and 5 bases from J; bases unmatched to any gene: 5. The germline gives CDR1 SGHRS, CDR2 YFSETQ. DNA for the CDR3: TGCGCCAGCAGCTTTAGCGGGGGCGGGAACGAGCAGTACTTC. Its protein is CASSFSGGGNEQYF.

The chain is built from TRBV10-3 and TRBJ2-7, with a possible D match to TRBD2 (5 bases). Trimming shortened V by 2 bases and J by 1 base, and 9 bases separated the two germline ends. Germline values: CDR1 ENHRY, CDR2 SYGVKD. The CDR3 contains 14 residues. As DNA, the CDR3 is TGTGCCATCAGTGAGAGCGGCAGGTCCTACGAGCAGTACTTC. This translates into CAISESGRSYEQYF.

The rearrangement joins TRBV19 to TRBJ1-5, with D uncertain. The CDR3 runs to 16 residues. V gave up 4 bases and J gave up 3 bases, with 16 bases separating them. Germline loops: CDR1 LNHDA, CDR2 SQIVND (reference sequence). The CDR3 loop reads CASSTTAGAYNQPQHF. CDR3 sequence (DNA): TGTGCCAGTAGTACTACAGCGGGAGCCTACAATCAGCCCCAGCATTTT. The full variable domain, completed using reference TRBV19 and TRBJ1-5, is DGGITQSPKYLFRKEGQNVTLSCEQNLNHDAMYWYRQDPGQGLRLIYYSQIVNDFQKGDIAEGYSVSREKKESFPLTVTSAQKNPTAFYLCASSTTAGAYNQPQHFGDGTRLSIL.